The TCR beta chain under discussion was sequenced for a study of PD-1 blockade in classical Hodgkin lymphoma. Documented time point: cycle 4 day 1 (C4D1), after more than five weeks of nivolumab. Each of the patients experienced relapse following autologous stem cell transplantation, and their brentuximab vedotin exposure differed. TCRdb's copy holds only in-frame clones and misses some; the assay was immunoSEQ multiplex PCR. Altogether around 60,000 clones are present, about 90% being singletons, with the ten largest covering around 8.1%. V was pared by 5 bases and J by 4 bases, with 7 bases between. The CDR3 is made up of 11 amino acids. Looked up from germline, CDR1 is DFQATT and CDR2 is SNEGSKA (reference sequence). A single count supports this clone.

The chain combines TRBV20-1 with TRBJ2-3; the D gene is possibly TRBD1 (6 bases). Sequenced material: peripheral blood mononuclear cells (PBMCs), taken before the fourth cycle of nivolumab. This clonotype was obtained from a human donor with classical Hodgkin lymphoma. The CDR3 DNA reads TGCAGTGCTTACAGGGCAGATACGCAGTATTTT. Translation gives CSAYRADTQYF.